This TCR beta chain emerged from a study of OX40 agonist ivuxolimab in advanced cancers. Study as a whole: One patient with hepatocellular carcinoma and two with cutaneous melanoma, three in all, had partial responses.

The CDR3 length is 13 residues. Trimming removed 6 bases from V and 3 bases from J; junction bases left unmatched: 4. Germline V gene data show CDR1 as ENHRY and CDR2 as SYGVKD. On this clone itself: The antigen remains undetermined.

Whole-study results and caveats: Clones of CD4+ and CD8+ blood T cells grew by week 6 at doses of 0.1 to 3.0 mg/kg. Among some nonresponders, normalized T-cell clonal expansion was also low.

The table came from immunoSEQ multiplex PCR; TCRdb's copy has only in-frame clones and leaves some out. The profile shows around 61,000 clones, roughly 80% of them singletons. The sequence was obtained from an adult with an advanced solid tumor such as melanoma, head and neck, liver or kidney cancer. This sample comprised CD4+ or CD8+ T cells sorted from blood, obtained in a trial of the OX40 agonist ivuxolimab. The V call is TRBV10-3, the J call TRBJ2-5; 7 nucleotides line up with TRBD1. The CDR3 here is CAIRGDSEETQYF. The CDR3 DNA reads as TGTGCCATCAGGGGGGACAGTGAAGAGACCCAGTACTTC.